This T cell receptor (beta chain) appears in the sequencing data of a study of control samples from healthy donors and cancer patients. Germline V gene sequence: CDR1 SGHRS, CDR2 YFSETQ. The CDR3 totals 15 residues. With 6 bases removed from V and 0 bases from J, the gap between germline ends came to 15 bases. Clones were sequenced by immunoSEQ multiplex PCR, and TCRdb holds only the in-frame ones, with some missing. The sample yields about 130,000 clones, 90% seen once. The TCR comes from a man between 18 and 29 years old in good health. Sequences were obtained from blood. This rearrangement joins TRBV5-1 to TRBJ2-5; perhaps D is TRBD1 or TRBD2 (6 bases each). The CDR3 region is CASKGAGQYQETQYF. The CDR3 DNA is TGCGCCAGCAAAGGGGCGGGACAATACCAAGAGACCCAGTACTTC. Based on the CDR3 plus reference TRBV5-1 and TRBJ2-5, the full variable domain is KAGVTQTPRYLIKTRGQQVTLSCSPISGHRSVSWYQQTPGQGLQFLFEYFSETQRNKGNFPGRFSGRQFSNSRSEMNVSTLELGDSALYLCASKGAGQYQETQYFGPGTRLLVL.